What follows is one T cell receptor (beta chain) and its context. This clonotype was picked up a small number of times. Its antigen is not yet known. No per-base quality is available; no much larger clone lies one base away. CDR1 and CDR2 were assigned from the germline V gene (reference sequence) as SGHNT and YYREEE. From the cysteine through the phenylalanine, the CDR3 covers 16 amino acids. Of the read, only the CDR3 DNA is kept; its 48 bases are in frame from base 1. After removal of 4 bases from V and 1 base from J, the junction retains 6 bases not matched to a gene. The entry originates in a study of T-cell memory formation after mild COVID-19 (dated by TCRdb to about 2021). Notes on the research overall: TCR sequence clusters from the two donors were found to be largely donor specific. In a couple of donors, T-cell clones that expanded and contracted after mild COVID-19 were followed by sequencing TCRalpha and TCRbeta repertoires longitudinally. Two young, previously healthy adult volunteers made up the cohort, one male and one female.

The paper as a whole reports these results and caveats: Clones that contracted from day 15 to 85 showed balanced CD4/CD8 phenotypes, whereas a second wave of clones that expanded from day 15 to 37 leaned towards CD4+. Contracting CD4+ clones were found mainly in CM and EM memory subsets, while CD8+ clones were enriched in EMRA. Whether the second-wave clones peaking on day 37 were SARS-CoV-2 specific was not confirmed. The study included only a couple of mild cases, and larger cohorts that include severe cases with pre-infection samples were judged to be necessary. The detection of some responding clones in pre-infection memory suggests that pre-existing cross-reactive memory T cells joined the SARS-CoV-2 response.

Ficoll-Paque density gradient centrifugation was used to isolate PBMCs. The sequencer listed for this sample is Illumina NovaSeq 6000. TCRalpha and TCRbeta cDNA libraries were constructed by 5'RACE with constant-segment primers, with sample barcodes and unique molecular identifiers being introduced. Trizol reagent was used to extract RNA from every sample. The libraries were amplified in two PCR steps, and the second step added a second sample barcode and Illumina TruSeq adapters. Sequencing of libraries was performed on an Illumina NovaSeq with 2 x 150 bp paired-end reads. The authors' pipeline ran thus. The reads were demultiplexed and collapsed into UMI-guided consensus sequences using migec v1.2.7. Using mixcr v2.1.11, UMI consensuses were aligned to TRA and TRB V and J templates and then assembled into clonotypes. A clonotype was counted as expanded or contracted only when both edgeR and NoisET called the clonotype significant, with the noise models trained on biological replicates. edgeR calls used a false discovery rate-adjusted p below 0.01 and a log2 fold-change threshold of 1. As an exploratory analysis of dynamics, PCA with hierarchical clustering was applied to max-normalized trajectories of the 1000 most abundant clonotypes. Separately sequenced CD4+ and CD8+ repertoires were used to assign a CD4 or CD8 phenotype to each responding clone. TCRdb reran the public reads through fastp at Q25 and MiXCR, keeping productive beta chains. Rows with one shared CDR3 protein collapse into an entry with the most common genes and DNA. These V and J calls are TCRdb output, not the study's own analysis. Counted in this sample were 250,000 to 300,000 distinct CDR3 sequences; around 15% of them appeared once. The top ten constitute roughly 20% of the sample.

Material for sequencing was PBMCs or a T cell subset sorted from them (not recorded which). This TCR derives from a young man who had mild COVID-19 (a few samples of this study predate the infection). The sample titles of this study are shuffled in the database, so cell type and time point are left out; the donor was told from shared clones. The sequence joins TRBV5-4 to TRBJ2-2, with 8 middle bases fitting TRBD1. The DNA reads as follows: TGTGCCAGCAGCAATACCGGACAGGGGAACACCGGGGAGCTGTTTTTT. Translated, it reads CASSNTGQGNTGELFF. Where the CDR3 stops, the reference TRBV5-4 and TRBJ2-2 genes take over; the full variable domain is ETGVTQSPTHLIKTRGQQVTLRCSSQSGHNTVSWYQQALGQGPQFIFQYYREEENGRGNFPPRFSGLQFPNYSSELNVNALELDDSALYLCASSNTGQGNTGELFFGEGSRLTVL.